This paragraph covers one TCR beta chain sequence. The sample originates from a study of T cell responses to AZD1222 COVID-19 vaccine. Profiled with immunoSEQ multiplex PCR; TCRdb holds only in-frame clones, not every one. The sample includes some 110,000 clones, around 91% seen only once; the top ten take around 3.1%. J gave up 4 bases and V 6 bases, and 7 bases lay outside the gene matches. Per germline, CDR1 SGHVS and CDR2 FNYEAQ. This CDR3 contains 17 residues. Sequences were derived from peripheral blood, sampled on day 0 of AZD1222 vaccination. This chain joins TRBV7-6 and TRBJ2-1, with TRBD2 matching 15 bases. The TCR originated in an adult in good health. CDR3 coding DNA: TGTGCCAGCAGTTCCGGGACTAGCGGGAGGCAATACAATGAGCAGTTCTTC. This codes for CASSSGTSGRQYNEQFF.